These T cell receptor beta chains were read from a single sample in a study of identical twins. MiXCR, applied by TCRdb to the 5' RACE reads, yields one record per CDR3 protein. The data hold a few hundred thousand distinct CDR3 sequences, with roughly 9.5% observed a single time. These same records also appear under a second study, on yellow fever vaccine responses in identical twins.

Sequencing input: PBMCs. These receptors originate from a woman between 18 and 29 years old in good health. Each CDR3 is given with its conserved first and last residue. A D gene is named only where the DNA matches it firmly. The size field is filled for only some rows; it gives once, few, many or a size class.

clone_size	v_call	j_call	d_call	cdr3_nt	cdr3_aa
many	TRBV29-1	TRBJ2-7	TRBD1	TGCAGCGCTGGGACAGGGAACGAGCAGTACTTC	CSAGTGNEQYF
-	TRBV7-9	TRBJ2-7	-	TGTGCCAGCAGCTCCCTTTTAGGACAGTCAACCTACGAGCAGTACTTC	CASSSLLGQSTYEQYF
many	TRBV12-3/TRBV12-4	TRBJ2-7	TRBD1	TGTGCCAGCAATGACAGGGGTCGGGGTATCTCCTACGAGCAGTACTTC	CASNDRGRGISYEQYF
many	TRBV7-2	TRBJ2-7	TRBD2	TGTGCCAGCAGCCCCCGGGGACTACCCTACGAGCAGTACTTC	CASSPRGLPYEQYF
-	TRBV6-2/TRBV6-3	TRBJ2-3	TRBD2	TGTGCCAGCAGCACCGGGACTACCGCAGATACGCAGTATTTT	CASSTGTTADTQYF
few	TRBV2	TRBJ2-2	TRBD1	TGTGCCAGCAGGGACAGGGGTAACACCGGGGAGCTGTTTTTT	CASRDRGNTGELFF
-	TRBV20-1	TRBJ2-5	-	TGCAGTGCTAGAGCAAGGGAGTGGGTTGGAGAGACCCAGTACTTC	CSARAREWVGETQYF
-	TRBV29-1	TRBJ1-1	-	TGCAGCGTTGAAGTCGGACGGCGGAATTTTGACACTGAAGCTTTCTTT	CSVEVGRRNFDTEAFF
few	TRBV28	TRBJ2-1	-	TGTGCCAGCAGTTTAGGTGATCTGGAGCAGTTCTTC	CASSLGDLEQFF
few	TRBV30	TRBJ2-2	-	TGTGCCTGGAGTGGCTCCCTACGCGGGGAGCTGTTTTTT	CAWSGSLRGELFF
many	TRBV29-1	TRBJ1-4	TRBD1	TGCAGCGTCCCGGGACAGGGGAATGAAAAACTGTTTTTT	CSVPGQGNEKLFF
many	TRBV5-1	TRBJ2-7	-	TGCGCCAGCAGCTTGCCTTCTTCGGGGTACGAGCAGTACTTC	CASSLPSSGYEQYF
many	TRBV6-4	TRBJ2-2	TRBD2	TGTGCCAGCAGCGCACTAGCGTCCGGGGAGCTGTTTTTT	CASSALASGELFF
many	TRBV20-1	TRBJ1-2	-	TGCAGTGCTAGATCTGCCAGGGGTCGGTATGGCTACACCTTC	CSARSARGRYGYTF
few	TRBV28	TRBJ1-1	-	TGTGCCAGCTTCGGCAGGGGCTACACTGAAGCTTTCTTT	CASFGRGYTEAFF
many	TRBV27	TRBJ2-5	TRBD2	TGTGCCAGCAGTTTATCGCCCCGGGGGGGCCAAGAGACCCAGTACTTC	CASSLSPRGGQETQYF
-	TRBV29-1	TRBJ1-1	-	TGCAGCGTTGAGTTCCTTGAAGCTTTCTTT	CSVEFLEAFF
many	TRBV25-1	TRBJ2-5	TRBD2	TGTGCCAGCAGAGTACCGGGAGGCGGAGAGACCCAGTACTTC	CASRVPGGGETQYF
-	TRBV4-3	TRBJ2-1	-	TGCGCCAGCAGCCAAGAAGGGGCAGAGCAGTTCTTC	CASSQEGAEQFF
-	TRBV10-3	TRBJ2-7	-	TGTGCCATCAATGGTGGGTCCGGGGGTAACGAGCAGTACTTC	CAINGGSGGNEQYF
-	TRBV28	TRBJ1-5	-	TGTGCCAGCAGAATGCCAGGGGACAATCAGCCCCAGCATTTT	CASRMPGDNQPQHF
-	TRBV7-2	TRBJ2-1	TRBD2	TGTGCCAGCAGCTTAGCGGGACTAGCGGGAGTCAATGAGCAGTTCTTC	CASSLAGLAGVNEQFF
few	TRBV2	TRBJ2-5	TRBD1	TGTGCCAGCATTGGGGACAGGTTCCTGGAGACCCAGTACTTC	CASIGDRFLETQYF
-	TRBV4-1	TRBJ2-1	-	TGCGCCAGCAGCCAAGATCCGGGTAACGGGGTAAATGAGCAGTTCTTC	CASSQDPGNGVNEQFF
-	TRBV4-2	TRBJ2-3	-	TGTGCCATCAGCCCCGGTCTAGACACAGATACGCAGTATTTT	CAISPGLDTDTQYF
-	TRBV20-1	TRBJ2-7	TRBD2	TGCAGTGCTAGCAACGAGCGGGACTACGAGCAGTACTTC	CSASNERDYEQYF
-	TRBV27	TRBJ2-7	-	TGTGCCAGCAGTTTCATGGGGGCCCGCGTCAACGAGCAGTACTTC	CASSFMGARVNEQYF